This T cell receptor (beta chain) was sequenced in a study of blood T cell repertoires in COVID-19. Per the original methods: Estimation of nucleated cell counts was performed using reference gene primer amplification. Sequencing was performed with immunoSEQ multiplex PCR; in TCRdb, only in-frame clones are kept and a portion is missing. V and J calls plus clone size are reproduced from that table; the DNA served to infer D and trimming. The table has 50,000 to 65,000 clones, around 83% seen once. The CDR3 is made up of 15 amino acids. CDR1 is SEHNR and CDR2 is FQNEAQ in the germline V gene (reference sequence). Trimming removed 5 bases from V and 3 bases from J, with 11 bases in between. This clone was seen once.

Material for sequencing was peripheral blood. The receptor comes from a human donor in a cohort sampled during active COVID-19. The chain combines TRBV7-9 with TRBJ2-6, with D tentatively TRBD1 (5 bases). The CDR3 sequence is CASSLGAGGANVLTF. The DNA for the CDR3 is TGTGCCAGCAGCCTAGGGGCAGGTGGGGCCAACGTCCTGACTTTC. The variable domain in full, with the rest retrieved from reference TRBV7-9 and TRBJ2-6, is DTGVSQNPRHKITKRGQNVTFRCDPISEHNRLYWYRQTLGQGPEFLTYFQNEAQLEKSRLLSDRFSAERPKGSFSTLEIQRTEQGDSAMYLCASSLGAGGANVLTFGAGSRLTVL.